The T cell receptor (beta chain) described here comes from a study of blood T cell repertoires in COVID-19. Overall study: Acute-phase and convalescent COVID-19 samples originated in the United States, Italy and Spain.

In the original workflow: The authors estimated nucleated cell counts from reference gene primer amplification. The data were produced by immunoSEQ multiplex PCR, yet TCRdb's version contains in-frame clones alone and is incomplete. D and trimming were read from the DNA, whereas the V and J calls and clone size are those reported in that table. The profile shows over 200,000 clones, 92% of them singletons. Patients at the Seattle site were enrolled during active infection and followed longitudinally. The germline gives CDR1 KGHSH, CDR2 LQKENI. The CDR3 has 16 residues. V was clipped by 4 bases and J by 0 bases, with 15 bases between them. Only a few counts were recorded for this clone.

The rearrangement uses TRBV18 and TRBJ1-2; D is perhaps TRBD1 (5 bases). The receptor was isolated from a man in his sixties with COVID-19, enrolled during active disease. Sequenced: peripheral blood. The CDR3 region is CASSLRQSLANYGYTF. The CDR3, as DNA: TGTGCCAGCTCACTTCGACAGTCCCTAGCTAACTATGGCTACACCTTC.